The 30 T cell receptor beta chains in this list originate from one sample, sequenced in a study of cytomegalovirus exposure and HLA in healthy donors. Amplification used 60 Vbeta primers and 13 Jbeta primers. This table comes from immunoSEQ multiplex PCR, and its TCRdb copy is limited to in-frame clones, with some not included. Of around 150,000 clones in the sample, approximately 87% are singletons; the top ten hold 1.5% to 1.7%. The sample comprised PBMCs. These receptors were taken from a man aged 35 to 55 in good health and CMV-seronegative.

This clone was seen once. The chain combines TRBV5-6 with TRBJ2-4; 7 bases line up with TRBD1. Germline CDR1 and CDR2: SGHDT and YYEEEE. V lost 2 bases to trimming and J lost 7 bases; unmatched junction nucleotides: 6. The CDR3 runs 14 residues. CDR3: CASSLTGAFNIQYF. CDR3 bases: TGTGCCAGCAGCTTAACAGGGGCCTTTAACATTCAGTACTTC. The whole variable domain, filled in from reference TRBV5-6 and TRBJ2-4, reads DAGVTQSPTHLIKTRGQQVTLRCSPKSGHDTVSWYQQALGQGPQFIFQYYEEEERQRGNFPDRFSGHQFPNYSSELNVNALLLGDSALYLCASSLTGAFNIQYFGAGTRLSVL.

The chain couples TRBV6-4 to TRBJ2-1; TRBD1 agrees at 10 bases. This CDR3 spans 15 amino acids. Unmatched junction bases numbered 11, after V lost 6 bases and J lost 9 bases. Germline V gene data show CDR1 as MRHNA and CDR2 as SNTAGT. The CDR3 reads CASRTTGTGVGEQFF. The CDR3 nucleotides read TGTGCCAGCAGAACAACCGGGACAGGGGTAGGTGAGCAGTTCTTC.

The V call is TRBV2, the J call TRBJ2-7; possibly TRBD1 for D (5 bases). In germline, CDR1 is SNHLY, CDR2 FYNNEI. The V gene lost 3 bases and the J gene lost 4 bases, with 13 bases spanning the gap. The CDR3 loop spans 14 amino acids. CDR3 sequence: CASSEAPGRYEQYF. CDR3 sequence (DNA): TGTGCCAGCAGTGAGGCCCCAGGGCGATACGAGCAGTACTTC.

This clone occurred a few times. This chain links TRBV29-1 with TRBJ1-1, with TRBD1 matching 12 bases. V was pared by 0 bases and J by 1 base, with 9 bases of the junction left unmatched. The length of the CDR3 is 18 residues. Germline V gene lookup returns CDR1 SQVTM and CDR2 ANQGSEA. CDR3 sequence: CSVEEVRDRGLKNTEAFF. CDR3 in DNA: TGCAGCGTTGAAGAAGTGAGGGACAGGGGGCTTAAGAACACTGAAGCTTTCTTT.

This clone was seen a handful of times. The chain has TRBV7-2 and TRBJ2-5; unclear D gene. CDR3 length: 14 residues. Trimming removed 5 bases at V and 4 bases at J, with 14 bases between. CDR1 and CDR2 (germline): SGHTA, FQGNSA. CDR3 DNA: TGTGCCAGCAGCCGTTACGCCCACTCAGAGACCCAGTACTTC. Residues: CASSRYAHSETQYF.

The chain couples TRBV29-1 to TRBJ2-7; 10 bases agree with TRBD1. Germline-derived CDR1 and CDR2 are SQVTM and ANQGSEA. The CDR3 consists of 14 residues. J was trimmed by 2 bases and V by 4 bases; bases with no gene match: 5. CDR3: CSVGDRGRTYEQYF. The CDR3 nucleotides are TGCAGCGTTGGAGACAGGGGGCGAACCTACGAGCAGTACTTC.

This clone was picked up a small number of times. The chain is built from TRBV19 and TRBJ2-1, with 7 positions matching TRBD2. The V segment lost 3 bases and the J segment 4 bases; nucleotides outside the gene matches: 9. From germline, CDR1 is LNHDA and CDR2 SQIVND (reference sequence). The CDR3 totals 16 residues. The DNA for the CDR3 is TGTGCCAGTAGTATGGTTCCGGGACTATATTACAATGAGCAGTTCTTC. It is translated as CASSMVPGLYYNEQFF. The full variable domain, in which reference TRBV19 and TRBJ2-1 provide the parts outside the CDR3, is DGGITQSPKYLFRKEGQNVTLSCEQNLNHDAMYWYRQDPGQGLRLIYYSQIVNDFQKGDIAEGYSVSREKKESFPLTVTSAQKNPTAFYLCASSMVPGLYYNEQFFGPGTRLTVL.

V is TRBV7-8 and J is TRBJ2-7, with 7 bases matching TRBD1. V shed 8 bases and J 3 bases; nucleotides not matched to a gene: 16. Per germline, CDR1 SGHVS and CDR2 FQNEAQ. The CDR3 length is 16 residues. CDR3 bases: TGTGCCAGCGTCCGAGGGGGCAGGGACAACCTCTACGAGCAGTACTTC. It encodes CASVRGGRDNLYEQYF. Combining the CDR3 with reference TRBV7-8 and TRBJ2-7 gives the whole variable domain GAGVSQSPRYKVAKRGQDVALRCDPISGHVSLFWYQQALGQGPEFLTYFQNEAQLDKSGLPSDRFFAERPEGSVSTLKIQRTQQEDSAVYLCASVRGGRDNLYEQYFGPGTRLTVT.

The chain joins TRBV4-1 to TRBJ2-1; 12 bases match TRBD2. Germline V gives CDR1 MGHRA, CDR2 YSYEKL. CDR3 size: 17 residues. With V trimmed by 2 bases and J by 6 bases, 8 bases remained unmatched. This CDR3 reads CASSQMILAGGPNEQFF. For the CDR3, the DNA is TGCGCCAGCAGCCAAATGATTCTAGCGGGAGGGCCCAATGAGCAGTTCTTC.

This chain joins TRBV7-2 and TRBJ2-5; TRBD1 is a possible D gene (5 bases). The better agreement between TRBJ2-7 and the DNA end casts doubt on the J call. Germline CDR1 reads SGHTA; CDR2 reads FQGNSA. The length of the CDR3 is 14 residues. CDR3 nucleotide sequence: TGTGCCAGCAGCTTAGATCCAGGGCCTTACGAGCAGTACTTC. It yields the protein CASSLDPGPYEQYF.

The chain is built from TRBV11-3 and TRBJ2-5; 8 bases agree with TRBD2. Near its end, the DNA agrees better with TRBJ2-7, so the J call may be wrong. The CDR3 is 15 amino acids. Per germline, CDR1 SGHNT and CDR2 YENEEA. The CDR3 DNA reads TGTGCCAGCAGCTTAGGTCCAGCGGGAGTCAACGAGCAGTACTTC. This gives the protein CASSLGPAGVNEQYF.

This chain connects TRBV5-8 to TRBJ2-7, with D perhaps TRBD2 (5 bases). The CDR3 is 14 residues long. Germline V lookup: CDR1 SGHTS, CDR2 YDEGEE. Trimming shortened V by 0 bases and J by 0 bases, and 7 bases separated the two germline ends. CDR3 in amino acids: CASSLVGLSYEQYF. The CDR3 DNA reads TGTGCCAGCAGCTTGGTAGGACTCTCCTACGAGCAGTACTTC.

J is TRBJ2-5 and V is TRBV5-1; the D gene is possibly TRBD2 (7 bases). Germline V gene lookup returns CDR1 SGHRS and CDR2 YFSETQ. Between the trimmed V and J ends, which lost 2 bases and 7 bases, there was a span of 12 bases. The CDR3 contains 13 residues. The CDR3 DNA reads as TGCGCCAGCAGCTTCGGGGAGGGGGGGACCCAGTACTTC. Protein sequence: CASSFGEGGTQYF.

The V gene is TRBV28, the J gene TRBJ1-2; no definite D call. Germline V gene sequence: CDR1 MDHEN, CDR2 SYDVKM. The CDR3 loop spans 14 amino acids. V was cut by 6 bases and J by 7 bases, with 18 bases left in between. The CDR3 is CASSSMPRAGGYTF. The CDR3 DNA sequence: TGTGCCAGCAGCTCTATGCCAAGGGCGGGTGGCTACACCTTC.

CDR3 loop: CAISDYSNEQFF. CDR3 in DNA: TGTGCCATCAGTGACTATAGCAATGAGCAGTTCTTC. The chain couples TRBV10-3 to TRBJ2-1; D unresolved. V lost 3 bases and J 6 bases, leaving 6 bases between the germline ends. Germline CDR1 ENHRY, CDR2 SYGVKD. The CDR3 contains 12 residues.

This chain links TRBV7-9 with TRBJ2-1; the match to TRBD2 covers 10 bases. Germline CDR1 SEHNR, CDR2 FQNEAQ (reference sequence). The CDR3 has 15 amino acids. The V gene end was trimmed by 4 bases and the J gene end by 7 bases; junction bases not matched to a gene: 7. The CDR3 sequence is CASSSGVAGGNEQFF. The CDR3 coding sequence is TGTGCCAGCAGCTCCGGGGTAGCGGGAGGTAATGAGCAGTTCTTC. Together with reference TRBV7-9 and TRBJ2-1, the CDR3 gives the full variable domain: DTGVSQNPRHKITKRGQNVTFRCDPISEHNRLYWYRQTLGQGPEFLTYFQNEAQLEKSRLLSDRFSAERPKGSFSTLEIQRTEQGDSAMYLCASSSGVAGGNEQFFGPGTRLTVL.

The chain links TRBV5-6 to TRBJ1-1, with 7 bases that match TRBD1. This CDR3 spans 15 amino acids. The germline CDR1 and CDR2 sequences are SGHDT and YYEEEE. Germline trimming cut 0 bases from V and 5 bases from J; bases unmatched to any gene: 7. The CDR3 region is CASSLESGGWTEAFF. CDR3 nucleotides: TGTGCCAGCAGCTTGGAATCAGGGGGGTGGACTGAAGCTTTCTTT.

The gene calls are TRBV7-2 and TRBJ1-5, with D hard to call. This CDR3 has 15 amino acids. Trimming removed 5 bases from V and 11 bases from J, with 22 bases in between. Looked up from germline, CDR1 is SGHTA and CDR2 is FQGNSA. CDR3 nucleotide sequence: TGTGCCAGCAGCGTTGTAGGAGGGCCAGCGGGGACCCAGCATTTT. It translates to CASSVVGGPAGTQHF.

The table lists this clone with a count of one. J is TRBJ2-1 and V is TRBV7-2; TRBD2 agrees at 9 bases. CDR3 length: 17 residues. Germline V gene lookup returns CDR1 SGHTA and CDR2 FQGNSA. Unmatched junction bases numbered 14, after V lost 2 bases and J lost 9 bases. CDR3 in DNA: TGTGCCAGCAGCTTAAACAACCCGGGGACTAGCCCAGGTGAGCAGTTCTTC. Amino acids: CASSLNNPGTSPGEQFF.

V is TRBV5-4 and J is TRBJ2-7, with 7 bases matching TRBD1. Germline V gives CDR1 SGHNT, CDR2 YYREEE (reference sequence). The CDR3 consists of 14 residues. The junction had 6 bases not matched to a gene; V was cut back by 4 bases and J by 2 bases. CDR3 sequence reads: CASSGSTGPYEQYF. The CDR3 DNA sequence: TGTGCCAGCAGCGGTTCGACAGGGCCCTACGAGCAGTACTTC.

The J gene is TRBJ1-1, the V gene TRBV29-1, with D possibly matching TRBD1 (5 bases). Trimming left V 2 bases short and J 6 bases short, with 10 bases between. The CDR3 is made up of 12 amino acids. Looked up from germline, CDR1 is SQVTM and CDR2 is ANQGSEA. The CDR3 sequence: CSVESPGAEAFF. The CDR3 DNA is TGCAGCGTTGAATCACCGGGGGCTGAAGCTTTCTTT.

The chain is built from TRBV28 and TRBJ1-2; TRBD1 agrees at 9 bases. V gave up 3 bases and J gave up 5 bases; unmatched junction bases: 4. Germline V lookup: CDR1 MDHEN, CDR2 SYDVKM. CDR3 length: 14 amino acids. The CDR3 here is CASSFRQGGYGYTF. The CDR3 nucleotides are TGTGCCAGCAGTTTCCGACAGGGGGGGTATGGCTACACCTTC.

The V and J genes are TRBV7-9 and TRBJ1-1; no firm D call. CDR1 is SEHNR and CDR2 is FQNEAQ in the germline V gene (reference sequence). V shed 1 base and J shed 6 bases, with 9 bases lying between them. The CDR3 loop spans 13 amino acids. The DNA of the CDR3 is TGTGCCAGCAGCTTAGAAGACACGTCTGAAGCTTTCTTT. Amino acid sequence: CASSLEDTSEAFF.

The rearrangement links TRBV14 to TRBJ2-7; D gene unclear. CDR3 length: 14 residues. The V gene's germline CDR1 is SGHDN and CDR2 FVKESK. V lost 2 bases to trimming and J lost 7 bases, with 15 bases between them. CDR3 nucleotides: TGTGCCAGCAGCCAAAACCCCTACCTAGGAGAGCAGTACTTC. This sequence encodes CASSQNPYLGEQYF.

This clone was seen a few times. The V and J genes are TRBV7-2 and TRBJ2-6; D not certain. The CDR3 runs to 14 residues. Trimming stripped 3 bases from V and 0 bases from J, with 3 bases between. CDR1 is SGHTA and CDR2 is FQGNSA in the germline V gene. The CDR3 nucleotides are TGTGCCAGCAGCTTGAGCTCTGGGGCCAACGTCCTGACTTTC. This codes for CASSLSSGANVLTF.

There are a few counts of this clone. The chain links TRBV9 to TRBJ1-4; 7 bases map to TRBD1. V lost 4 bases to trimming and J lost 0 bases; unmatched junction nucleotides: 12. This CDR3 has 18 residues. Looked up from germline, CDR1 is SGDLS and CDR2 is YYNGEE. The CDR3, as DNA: TGTGCCAGCAGCCCTTGGGACAGACCACCCGCAACTAATGAAAAACTGTTTTTT. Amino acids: CASSPWDRPPATNEKLFF.

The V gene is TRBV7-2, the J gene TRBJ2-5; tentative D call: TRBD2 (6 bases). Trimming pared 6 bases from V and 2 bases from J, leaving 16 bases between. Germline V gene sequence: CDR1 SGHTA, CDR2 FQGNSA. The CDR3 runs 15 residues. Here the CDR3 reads CASSFTVGGQETQYF. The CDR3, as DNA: TGTGCCAGCAGTTTCACGGTAGGAGGGCAAGAGACCCAGTACTTC.

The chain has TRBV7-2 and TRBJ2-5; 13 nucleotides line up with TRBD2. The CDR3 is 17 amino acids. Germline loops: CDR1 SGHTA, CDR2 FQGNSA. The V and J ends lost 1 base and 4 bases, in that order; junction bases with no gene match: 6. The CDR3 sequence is CASSLGALAGGRETQYF. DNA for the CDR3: TGTGCCAGCAGCTTAGGGGCACTAGCGGGGGGGCGAGAGACCCAGTACTTC. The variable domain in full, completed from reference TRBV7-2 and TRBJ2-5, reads GAGVSQSPSNKVTEKGKDVELRCDPISGHTALYWYRQSLGQGLEFLIYFQGNSAPDKSGLPSDRFSAERTGGSVSTLTIQRTQQEDSAVYLCASSLGALAGGRETQYFGPGTRLLVL.

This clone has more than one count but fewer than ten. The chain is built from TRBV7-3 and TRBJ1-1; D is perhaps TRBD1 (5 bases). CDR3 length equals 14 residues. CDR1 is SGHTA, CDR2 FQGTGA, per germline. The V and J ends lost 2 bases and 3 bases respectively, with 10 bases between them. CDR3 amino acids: CASSLRGVDTEAFF. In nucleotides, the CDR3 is TGTGCCAGCAGCTTACGGGGGGTGGACACTGAAGCTTTCTTT.

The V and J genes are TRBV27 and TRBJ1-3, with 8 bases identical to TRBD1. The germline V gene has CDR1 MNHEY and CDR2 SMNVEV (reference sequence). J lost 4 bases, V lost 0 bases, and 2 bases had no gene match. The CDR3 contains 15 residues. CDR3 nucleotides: TGTGCCAGCAGTTTATCCGACAGGGGCGGAAACACCATATATTTT. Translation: CASSLSDRGGNTIYF.